The 27 T cell receptor beta chains presented below share a single source sample, sequenced in a study of blood T cell repertoires in COVID-19. Assay used: immunoSEQ multiplex PCR; TCRdb lists only in-frame clones, some missing. The sample includes a few hundred thousand clones, 90% of them seen just once. Sample: PBMCs or T cells enriched from blood (not recorded which). The receptor set was obtained from a woman aged 18-30 years with acute COVID-19.

The chain links TRBV28 to TRBJ2-1; weak D call: TRBD1 (5 bases). Germline V gene sequence: CDR1 MDHEN, CDR2 SYDVKM. The CDR3 totals 15 residues. V dropped 5 bases and J dropped 1 base, with 12 bases sitting between them. The CDR3, as DNA: TGTGCCAGCAGTCCTTTAGGGGAATCCTACAATGAGCAGTTCTTC. The encoded protein is CASSPLGESYNEQFF.

V and J are TRBV6-5 and TRBJ2-7; no firm D call. This CDR3 has 13 residues. V was clipped by 3 bases and J by 2 bases, with 8 bases between them. Germline V lookup: CDR1 MNHEY, CDR2 SVGAGI. The CDR3 region is CASSYSTAYEQYF. In DNA, the CDR3 is TGTGCCAGCAGTTATTCAACGGCCTACGAGCAGTACTTC.

This chain links TRBV3-1 (or the pseudogene TRBV3-2) with TRBJ1-1; possible D gene TRBD1, 6 bases. Deletions cut 0 bases from V and 5 bases from J, with 10 bases between. Germline V lookup: CDR1 LGHDT, CDR2 YNNKEL (reference sequence). The CDR3 sequence is 14 residues long. The CDR3 spells CASSQEITGTEAFF. The CDR3 nucleotides are TGTGCCAGCAGCCAAGAGATAACAGGGACTGAAGCTTTCTTT.

This sequence joins TRBV6-1 and TRBJ2-5, with 7 bases aligning to TRBD2. The germline CDR1 and CDR2 sequences are MNHNS and SASEGT. The CDR3 length is 18 residues. Trimming took 1 base from V and 2 from J; bases not matched to a gene: 13. CDR3 nucleotide sequence: TGTGCCAGCAGTGAAGGTAGCTGGTATGGGACTATACAAGAGACCCAGTACTTC. It translates to CASSEGSWYGTIQETQYF.

V gene TRBV5-4 combines with J gene TRBJ2-5; 7 bases fit TRBD2. This CDR3 comprises 14 residues. Trimming took 0 bases from V and 5 from J; bases not matched to a gene: 4. Germline V CDR1 and CDR2: SGHNT, YYREEE (reference sequence). Written as DNA, the CDR3 is TGTGCCAGCAGCTTGGAAGCGGGATGGGAGACCCAGTACTTC. Its translation: CASSLEAGWETQYF.

CDR3 residues: CASRQGIGAYEQYF. The CDR3 DNA reads as TGCGCCAGCAGACAGGGGATTGGAGCCTACGAGCAGTACTTC. The rearrangement uses TRBV5-1 and TRBJ2-7, with 7 bases identical to TRBD1. The J segment lost 2 bases and the V segment lost 5 bases, leaving 7 bases of the junction unmatched. Germline CDR1 is SGHRS and CDR2 is YFSETQ. CDR3 length: 14 amino acids.

The CDR3 here is CASSQGQGVNTEAFF. CDR3 DNA: TGTGCCAGCAGCCAAGGACAGGGCGTGAACACTGAAGCTTTCTTT. J is TRBJ1-1 and V is TRBV11-1, with 8 nucleotides matching TRBD1. The V segment lost 5 bases and the J segment 0 bases; nucleotides outside the gene matches: 5. CDR1 is SGHAT, CDR2 FQDESV, per germline (reference sequence). The CDR3 covers 15 residues.

The rearrangement links TRBV29-1 to TRBJ1-1; no firm D call. Germline CDR1 is SQVTM and CDR2 is ANQGSEA. This CDR3 has 14 residues. V lost 1 base to trimming and J lost 2 bases, with 11 bases between them. The CDR3 sequence is CSVEVRGNNTEAFF. The CDR3 coding sequence is TGCAGCGTTGAAGTTAGAGGTAATAACACTGAAGCTTTCTTT.

A single count supports this clone. The chain links TRBV11-3 to TRBJ1-1, with D possibly being TRBD1 (6 bases). Germline loops: CDR1 SGHNT, CDR2 YENEEA. The CDR3 contains 14 residues. With 3 bases removed from V and 2 bases from J, the gap between germline ends came to 10 bases. In DNA form, the CDR3 reads TGTGCCAGCAGCTTGGACAGCACAAACACTGAAGCTTTCTTT. Its translation is CASSLDSTNTEAFF.

The V and J genes are TRBV28 and TRBJ1-6; D is undetermined. From germline, CDR1 is MDHEN and CDR2 SYDVKM. Trimming stripped 6 bases from V and 9 bases from J, with 12 bases between. The CDR3 runs 13 residues. CDR3 sequence reads: CASRRPETSPLHF. The CDR3 coding sequence is TGTGCCAGCAGACGTCCGGAGACTTCACCCCTCCACTTT.

This rearrangement joins TRBV7-6 to TRBJ2-1; 9 bases line up with TRBD2. Germline V gene sequence: CDR1 SGHVS, CDR2 FNYEAQ. The CDR3 loop spans 15 amino acids. Germline trimming cut 6 bases from V and 8 bases from J; bases unmatched to any gene: 11. The CDR3 here is CASRRLAGVEYEQFF. In nucleotides, the CDR3 is TGTGCCAGCAGGCGATTAGCGGGAGTTGAGTATGAGCAGTTCTTC.

This clone turned up a few times. The chain joins TRBV27 to TRBJ1-5, with 9 nucleotides matching TRBD1. CDR1 and CDR2 from the germline V gene are MNHEY and SMNVEV (reference sequence). With V trimmed by 4 bases and J by 2 bases, 3 bases remained unmatched. The CDR3 is made up of 15 amino acids. CDR3 nucleotide sequence: TGTGCCAGCAGTTCGGGACAGGGAGGCAATCAGCCCCAGCATTTT. The encoded protein is CASSSGQGGNQPQHF.

J is TRBJ1-5 and V is TRBV19, with 9 bases lining up with TRBD1. V lost 5 bases and J lost 4; bases outside the gene matches: 9. Germline V lookup: CDR1 LNHDA, CDR2 SQIVND (reference sequence). CDR3 length equals 16 residues. CDR3 in DNA: TGTGCCAGTAGTCCCCGGACAGGGGCTCCAAATCAGCCCCAGCATTTT. Protein sequence: CASSPRTGAPNQPQHF.

The chain joins TRBV18 to TRBJ1-6; TRBD1 might be the D (5 bases). CDR1 is KGHSH and CDR2 is LQKENI in the germline V gene. The CDR3 totals 16 residues. Trimming pared 4 bases from V and 7 bases from J, leaving 17 bases between. The CDR3 region has the DNA TGTGCCAGCTCACGACGACAGACTGAGCAGAATTCACCCCTCCACTTT. Translating gives CASSRRQTEQNSPLHF.

This clone occurred once. This chain joins TRBV24-1 and TRBJ2-7, with TRBD1 identical over 8 bases. The V gene end was trimmed by 2 bases and the J gene end by 6 bases; junction bases not matched to a gene: 11. Germline V gene sequence: CDR1 KGHDR, CDR2 SFDVKD. This CDR3 is 16 amino acids long. The CDR3 DNA is TGTGCCACCAGTGATTCGCCTGGACAGGGTACGGGCGAGCAGTACTTC. Translating it yields CATSDSPGQGTGEQYF.

V gene TRBV30 combines with J gene TRBJ1-4; D is unresolved. The germline CDR1 and CDR2 sequences are GTSNPN and SVGIG (reference sequence). The V and J ends lost 1 base and 4 bases respectively, with 4 bases between them. This CDR3 has 12 residues. The CDR3 DNA sequence: TGTGCCTGGAGTGATATTAATGAAAAACTGTTTTTT. Translated, it gives CAWSDINEKLFF. Based on the CDR3 plus reference TRBV30 and TRBJ1-4, the full variable domain is SQTIHQWPATLVQPVGSPLSLECTVEGTSNPNLYWYRQAAGRGLQLLFYSVGIGQISSEVPQNLSASRPQDRQFILSSKKLLLSDSGFYLCAWSDINEKLFFGSGTQLSVL.

The V call is TRBV30, the J call TRBJ2-7, with 7 bases fitting TRBD1. V gave up 4 bases and J gave up 3 bases; unmatched junction bases: 3. This CDR3 region has 12 residues. Germline CDR1 and CDR2: GTSNPN and SVGIG (reference sequence). The CDR3 nucleotides are TGTGCCTGGACCGGGACAGACTACGAGCAGTACTTC. This translates into CAWTGTDYEQYF.

The CDR3 is CATSTEGARAQYF. The CDR3 DNA reads as TGTGCCACCAGTACTGAGGGGGCTCGGGCCCAGTACTTC. The J gene is TRBJ2-5, the V gene TRBV24-1, with 7 nucleotides matching TRBD1. The CDR3 is 13 amino acids. The germline CDR1 and CDR2 sequences are KGHDR and SFDVKD. The V segment lost 6 bases and the J segment 9 bases; nucleotides outside the gene matches: 9.

The V gene is TRBV10-3, the J gene TRBJ2-6, with 9 bases lining up with TRBD1. CDR1 and CDR2 from the germline V gene are ENHRY and SYGVKD. There are 17 residues in the CDR3. Trimming removed 3 bases from V and 0 bases from J; junction bases left unmatched: 3. CDR3 sequence (DNA): TGTGCCATCAGTGAAGGGACAGGGCTCTCTGGGGCCAACGTCCTGACTTTC. Residues: CAISEGTGLSGANVLTF.

This clone was detected only once. The chain combines TRBV7-3 with TRBJ2-5; weak D call: TRBD2 (7 bases). Germline loops: CDR1 SGHTA, CDR2 FQGTGA. This CDR3 contains 14 residues. V was cut by 3 bases and J by 2 bases, with 10 bases left in between. CDR3 nucleotides: TGTGCCAGCAGCTTGGGGGGGCTACAAGAGACCCAGTACTTC. It codes for CASSLGGLQETQYF. The full variable domain, rest sourced from reference TRBV7-3 and TRBJ2-5, is GAGVSQTPSNKVTEKGKYVELRCDPISGHTALYWYRQSLGQGPEFLIYFQGTGAADDSGLPNDRFFAVRPEGSVSTLKIQRTERGDSAVYLCASSLGGLQETQYFGPGTRLLVL.

The V call is TRBV5-5, the J call TRBJ1-2; D uncertain. CDR3 length: 15 amino acids. In germline, CDR1 is SGHKS, CDR2 YYEKEE (reference sequence). V was shortened by 6 bases and J by 2 bases, with 17 bases between the two germline ends. CDR3 region: CASTLDAGLNYGYTF. In DNA form, the CDR3 reads TGTGCCAGCACCCTGGACGCGGGGTTAAACTATGGCTACACCTTC.

The rearrangement links TRBV30 to TRBJ1-4; D is unclear. V was clipped by 1 base and J by 9 bases, with 15 bases between them. The CDR3 has 14 amino acids. Germline V gene data show CDR1 as GTSNPN and CDR2 as SVGIG (reference sequence). Here the CDR3 reads CAWSETEVLQKLFF. In DNA, the CDR3 is TGTGCCTGGAGTGAGACGGAGGTGCTTCAAAAACTGTTTTTT.

The gene calls are TRBV2 and TRBJ1-2; TRBD1 agrees at 8 bases. The length of the CDR3 is 14 residues. Germline V gene data show CDR1 as SNHLY and CDR2 as FYNNEI. V lost 2 bases, J lost 7 bases, and 6 bases stayed unmatched. The CDR3 protein is CASSEYPGGGGYTF. DNA for the CDR3: TGTGCCAGCAGTGAATACCCAGGGGGCGGTGGCTACACCTTC.

For this clone: The same CDR3 arises from other DNA sequences in this sample as well. The V gene is TRBV9, the J gene TRBJ2-1; 11 bases map to TRBD2. The CDR3 runs 15 residues. V trimming: 3 bases; J trimming: 4 bases; junction bases outside the gene matches: 3. From germline, CDR1 is SGDLS and CDR2 YYNGEE. CDR3 in DNA: TGTGCCAGCAGCGATGGGACTAGCGGATACAATGAGCAGTTCTTC. Amino acids: CASSDGTSGYNEQFF. The full variable domain, its missing parts supplied by reference TRBV9 and TRBJ2-1, is DSGVTQTPKHLITATGQRVTLRCSPRSGDLSVYWYQQSLDQGLQFLIQYYNGEERAKGNILERFSAQQFPDLHSELNLSSLELGDSALYFCASSDGTSGYNEQFFGPGTRLTVL.

The rearrangement links TRBV30 to TRBJ1-2; 9 nucleotides agree with TRBD1. This CDR3 has 14 amino acids. The germline V gene has CDR1 GTSNPN and CDR2 SVGIG (reference sequence). Germline trimming cut 2 bases from V and 2 bases from J; bases unmatched to any gene: 3. CDR3 sequence (DNA): TGTGCCTGGAGTTTTGACAGGGGGAACTATGGCTACACCTTC. This translates into CAWSFDRGNYGYTF.

The count of this clone is one. The CDR3 loop reads CASSPRDRTNSPLHF. The DNA of the CDR3 is TGTGCCAGCAGCCCCCGGGACAGGACTAATTCACCCCTCCACTTT. This chain links TRBV21-1 with TRBJ1-6; the table's D call TRBD1 went unverified against the DNA. TRBV21-1 is given as a pseudogene. This CDR3 is 15 amino acids long.

The chain has TRBV7-2 and TRBJ1-6; 10 bases fit TRBD1. Germline-derived CDR1 and CDR2 are SGHTA and FQGNSA. This CDR3 is built from 15 residues. J gave up 9 bases and V 5 bases, and 7 bases lay outside the gene matches. CDR3 bases: TGTGCCAGCAGCGCACCCGGGACAGGGGCTTCACCCCTCCACTTT. Protein: CASSAPGTGASPLHF. The full variable domain, with the rest looked up from reference TRBV7-2 and TRBJ1-6, is GAGVSQSPSNKVTEKGKDVELRCDPISGHTALYWYRQSLGQGLEFLIYFQGNSAPDKSGLPSDRFSAERTGGSVSTLTIQRTQQEDSAVYLCASSAPGTGASPLHFGNGTRLTVT.